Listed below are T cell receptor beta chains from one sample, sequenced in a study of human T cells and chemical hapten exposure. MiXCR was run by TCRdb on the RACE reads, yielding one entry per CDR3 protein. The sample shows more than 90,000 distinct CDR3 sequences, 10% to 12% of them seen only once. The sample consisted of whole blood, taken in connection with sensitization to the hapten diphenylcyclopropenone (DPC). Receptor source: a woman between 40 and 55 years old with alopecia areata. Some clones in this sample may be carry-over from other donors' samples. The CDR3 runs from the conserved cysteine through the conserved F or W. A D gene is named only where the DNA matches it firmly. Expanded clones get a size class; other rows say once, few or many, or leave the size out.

cdr3_aa: CASTRNYNEQFF
cdr3_nt: TGTGCCAGCACGAGGAACTACAATGAGCAGTTCTTC
j_call: TRBJ2-1
v_call: TRBV6-1
d_call: -
clone_size: few

cdr3_aa: CSARGPLGQGRSSYEQYF
cdr3_nt: TGCAGTGCTAGAGGGCCCCTGGGACAGGGGAGATCTTCCTACGAGCAGTACTTC
j_call: TRBJ2-7
v_call: TRBV20-1
d_call: TRBD1
clone_size: -

cdr3_aa: CASSEPDTQYF
cdr3_nt: TGCGCCAGCAGTGAGCCGGATACGCAGTATTTT
j_call: TRBJ2-3
v_call: TRBV10-2
d_call: -
clone_size: few

cdr3_aa: CANSGNLGQPQHF
cdr3_nt: TGTGCCAACAGTGGGAATTTGGGCCAGCCCCAGCATTTT
j_call: TRBJ1-5
v_call: TRBV25-1
d_call: -
clone_size: -

cdr3_aa: CASSPLDSHQETQYF
cdr3_nt: TGTGCCAGCAGCCCACTCGACAGCCACCAAGAGACCCAGTACTTC
j_call: TRBJ2-5
v_call: TRBV27
d_call: -
clone_size: few

cdr3_aa: CSAPMRGTYEQYF
cdr3_nt: TGCAGTGCTCCGATGCGGGGGACCTACGAGCAGTACTTC
j_call: TRBJ2-7
v_call: TRBV20-1
d_call: TRBD2
clone_size: -

cdr3_aa: CASTSVGSPLHF
cdr3_nt: TGTGCCAGCACCTCTGTGGGTTCACCCCTCCACTTT
j_call: TRBJ1-6
v_call: TRBV7-2
d_call: -
clone_size: many

cdr3_aa: CASSQVAGTDTQYF
cdr3_nt: TGTGCCAGCAGCCAAGTGGCGGGCACAGATACGCAGTATTTT
j_call: TRBJ2-3
v_call: TRBV14
d_call: -
clone_size: many

cdr3_aa: CASSTNAEGGGGYF
cdr3_nt: TGTGCCAGCAGCACAAACGCCGAGGGCGGGGGAGGATACTTC
j_call: TRBJ2-7
v_call: TRBV7-2
d_call: TRBD2
clone_size: many

cdr3_aa: CASSFRIAGVETQYF
cdr3_nt: TGTGCCAGCAGCTTTAGGATAGCGGGAGTGGAGACCCAGTACTTC
j_call: TRBJ2-5
v_call: TRBV5-4
d_call: TRBD2
clone_size: -

cdr3_aa: CATSDRDTTNTGELFF
cdr3_nt: TGTGCCACCAGTGATAGGGACACCACGAACACCGGGGAGCTGTTTTTT
j_call: TRBJ2-2
v_call: TRBV24-1
d_call: -
clone_size: few

cdr3_aa: CSAREGPGIQYF
cdr3_nt: TGCAGTGCTAGGGAGGGCCCAGGCATTCAGTACTTC
j_call: TRBJ2-4
v_call: TRBV20-1
d_call: -
clone_size: many

cdr3_aa: CASSPPGTGTGQPQHF
cdr3_nt: TGTGCCAGTAGTCCGCCCGGGACAGGGACCGGACAGCCCCAGCATTTT
j_call: TRBJ1-5
v_call: TRBV19
d_call: TRBD1
clone_size: -

cdr3_aa: CASSYGLAGDTQYF
cdr3_nt: TGCGCCAGCAGCTACGGACTAGCGGGAGATACGCAGTATTTT
j_call: TRBJ2-3
v_call: TRBV5-1
d_call: TRBD2
clone_size: few

cdr3_aa: CASSEKTGGNSGNTIYF
cdr3_nt: TGTGCCAGCAGTGAGAAGACAGGGGGTAACTCTGGAAACACCATATATTTT
j_call: TRBJ1-3
v_call: TRBV6-1
d_call: TRBD1
clone_size: -

cdr3_aa: CASSQAAQRTDTQYF
cdr3_nt: TGCGCCAGCAGCCAAGCGGCCCAGCGGACAGATACGCAGTATTTT
j_call: TRBJ2-3
v_call: TRBV4-3
d_call: -
clone_size: many

cdr3_aa: CASSPRRTENYGYTF
cdr3_nt: TGTGCCAGCAGCCCCCGTCGGACGGAAAACTATGGCTACACCTTC
j_call: TRBJ1-2
v_call: TRBV7-2
d_call: -
clone_size: many

cdr3_aa: CASSIGLTQGEQYF
cdr3_nt: TGTGCCAGTAGTATAGGACTGACCCAGGGCGAGCAGTACTTC
j_call: TRBJ2-7
v_call: TRBV19
d_call: -
clone_size: many

cdr3_aa: CASSVSGRAYEQYF
cdr3_nt: TGCGCCAGCAGTGTTAGCGGGAGGGCCTACGAGCAGTACTTC
j_call: TRBJ2-7
v_call: TRBV10-1
d_call: TRBD2
clone_size: few

cdr3_aa: CASSFVGPSPLISGNTIYF
cdr3_nt: TGTGCCAGCAGCTTCGTGGGGCCCAGCCCGTTAATCTCTGGAAACACCATATATTTT
j_call: TRBJ1-3
v_call: TRBV5-6
d_call: -
clone_size: -

cdr3_aa: CACRLVGVFTDTQYF
cdr3_nt: TGTGCCTGCAGGCTAGTAGGGGTCTTCACAGATACGCAGTATTTT
j_call: TRBJ2-3
v_call: TRBV7-2
d_call: -
clone_size: once

cdr3_aa: CASSHRTSGSYEQFF
cdr3_nt: TGTGCCAGCAGCCACCGGACTAGCGGGAGCTATGAGCAGTTCTTC
j_call: TRBJ2-1
v_call: TRBV7-2
d_call: TRBD2
clone_size: -

cdr3_aa: CASSLIPGPDWEQYF
cdr3_nt: TGTGCCAGCAGTTTGATTCCAGGGCCCGATTGGGAGCAGTACTTC
j_call: TRBJ2-7
v_call: TRBV12-3/TRBV12-4
d_call: -
clone_size: -

cdr3_aa: CASSPLSGGANEQFF
cdr3_nt: TGTGCCAGCAGCCCCCTAAGCGGGGGGGCGAATGAGCAGTTCTTC
j_call: TRBJ2-1
v_call: TRBV3-1
d_call: TRBD2
clone_size: few

cdr3_aa: CASSLGVTSGQPQHF
cdr3_nt: TGTGCCAGCAGTTTGGGAGTGACGAGTGGGCAGCCCCAGCATTTT
j_call: TRBJ1-5
v_call: TRBV12-3/TRBV12-4
d_call: -
clone_size: many

cdr3_aa: CASSTRTFTGELFF
cdr3_nt: TGTGCCAGCAGCACACGGACCTTTACCGGGGAGCTGTTTTTT
j_call: TRBJ2-2
v_call: TRBV9
d_call: -
clone_size: many

cdr3_aa: CASTVLAGVYNEQFF
cdr3_nt: TGCGCCAGCACCGTACTAGCGGGGGTATACAATGAGCAGTTCTTC
j_call: TRBJ2-1
v_call: TRBV4-3
d_call: TRBD2
clone_size: many

cdr3_aa: CASSEGLWDYGYTF
cdr3_nt: TGTGCCAGCAGCGAGGGGCTTTGGGACTATGGCTACACCTTC
j_call: TRBJ1-2
v_call: TRBV9
d_call: -
clone_size: -

cdr3_aa: CASSLVWRAGSSYEQYF
cdr3_nt: TGTGCCAGCAGCTTAGTTTGGCGGGCGGGGAGCTCCTACGAGCAGTACTTC
j_call: TRBJ2-7
v_call: TRBV7-8
d_call: -
clone_size: few

cdr3_aa: CASSQDPPASAGNTIYF
cdr3_nt: TGCGCCAGCAGCCAAGATCCCCCGGCTTCGGCTGGAAACACCATATATTTT
j_call: TRBJ1-3
v_call: TRBV4-1
d_call: -
clone_size: many

cdr3_aa: CASRPQGGTYEQYF
cdr3_nt: TGTGCCAGCCGACCCCAGGGAGGGACCTACGAGCAGTACTTC
j_call: TRBJ2-7
v_call: TRBV27
d_call: TRBD2
clone_size: -

cdr3_aa: CAWSVLSNYGYTF
cdr3_nt: TGTGCCTGGAGTGTTCTGTCTAACTATGGCTACACCTTC
j_call: TRBJ1-2
v_call: TRBV30
d_call: -
clone_size: few

cdr3_aa: CASSTGERVPQHF
cdr3_nt: TGTGCCAGCAGTACAGGGGAAAGGGTTCCCCAGCATTTT
j_call: TRBJ1-5
v_call: TRBV6-1
d_call: TRBD1
clone_size: -

cdr3_aa: CSVGLAGREGAQYF
cdr3_nt: TGCAGCGTTGGCCTGGCGGGAAGGGAAGGGGCCCAGTACTTC
j_call: TRBJ2-5
v_call: TRBV29-1
d_call: -
clone_size: few

cdr3_aa: CASSFGLAGGQETQYF
cdr3_nt: TGTGCCAGCAGCTTCGGACTAGCAGGGGGACAAGAGACCCAGTACTTC
j_call: TRBJ2-5
v_call: TRBV7-2
d_call: -
clone_size: few

cdr3_aa: CASSQETGTNEKLFF
cdr3_nt: TGTGCCAGCAGCCAAGAGACAGGGACAAATGAAAAACTGTTTTTT
j_call: TRBJ1-4
v_call: TRBV3-1
d_call: TRBD1
clone_size: -

cdr3_aa: CASEDRGNQPQHF
cdr3_nt: TGTGCCAGCGAGGACAGGGGGAATCAGCCCCAGCATTTT
j_call: TRBJ1-5
v_call: TRBV6-2/TRBV6-3
d_call: TRBD1
clone_size: few

cdr3_aa: CASSQDGPMNTEAFF
cdr3_nt: TGTGCCAGCAGCCAAGATGGACCGATGAACACTGAAGCTTTCTTT
j_call: TRBJ1-1
v_call: TRBV3-1
d_call: -
clone_size: many

cdr3_aa: CASSHGIGTYEQYF
cdr3_nt: TGTGCCAGCAGTCACGGCATAGGAACCTACGAGCAGTACTTC
j_call: TRBJ2-7
v_call: TRBV12-3/TRBV12-4
d_call: -
clone_size: few

cdr3_aa: CASSDSVAPTDTQYF
cdr3_nt: TGTGCCAGCAGTGACTCAGTAGCCCCCACAGATACGCAGTATTTT
j_call: TRBJ2-3
v_call: TRBV6-4
d_call: -
clone_size: few

cdr3_aa: CAWSQGLSGQPQHF
cdr3_nt: TGTGCCTGGAGCCAAGGGCTCAGCGGTCAGCCCCAGCATTTT
j_call: TRBJ1-5
v_call: TRBV30
d_call: -
clone_size: many

cdr3_aa: CASSLRQGGETQYF
cdr3_nt: TGTGCCAGCAGCTTACGCCAGGGCGGTGAGACCCAGTACTTC
j_call: TRBJ2-5
v_call: TRBV11-2
d_call: -
clone_size: many

cdr3_aa: CASSFRPGETYAQYF
cdr3_nt: TGTGCCAGCAGTTTTCGCCCCGGGGAAACCTACGCGCAGTACTTC
j_call: TRBJ2-7
v_call: TRBV27
d_call: -
clone_size: -

cdr3_aa: CATSRGGGNQPQHF
cdr3_nt: TGTGCCACCAGCAGAGGGGGGGGCAATCAGCCCCAGCATTTT
j_call: TRBJ1-5
v_call: TRBV15
d_call: -
clone_size: few